In its sample, the clone carrying this T cell receptor (beta chain) was seen many times. This sample stems from a study of T cells in Graves' hyperthyroidism and ophthalmopathy. Germline CDR1 KGHDR, CDR2 SFDVKD. V was trimmed by 9 bases and J by 8 bases, leaving 18 bases between them. The CDR3 spans 14 residues. From RNA transcripts, TCR beta CDR3 regions were amplified. The TCR CDR3 was amplified in a first-round RT-PCR using the HTBI primer set. Each CDR3 protein gets one entry after TCRdb re-called the multiplex PCR reads with MiXCR. Found here are 500,000 to 700,000 distinct CDR3 sequences, over 15% of them singletons; the top ten hold 15% to 20%. It was 8 to 10 ml of fresh peripheral blood that supplied the PBMCs.

The sample comprised blood. This clonotype was sampled from a woman under 30 with Graves' hyperthyroidism. This sequence joins TRBV24-1 and TRBJ1-4, with D hard to call. The DNA of the CDR3 is TGTGCCACCCGAGTGGGTTTGGCGGGCGAAAAACTGTTTTTT. Amino acid sequence: CATRVGLAGEKLFF.